This T cell receptor (beta chain) was captured by sequencing in a study of blood T cells in healthy people across ages. Using a J-beta primer mix together with a sample-barcoded 5' primer, a second PCR was run for about 6 to 11 cycles. The template-switch adaptor was a 5' adaptor with 12 random nucleotides. It tagged each cDNA molecule. Via MiXCR, TCRdb re-called the 5' RACE reads, giving one row per CDR3 protein. The repertoire holds roughly 700,000 distinct CDR3 sequences, with 25% as singletons. V lost 4 bases and J lost 5, with 17 bases in between. The germline gives CDR1 ENHRY, CDR2 SYGVKD. CDR3 length: 15 amino acids. These data also featured in a second study, about T cells of mothers and their children.

The clonotype comes from a boy aged 10-17 years in good health. J is TRBJ1-1 and V is TRBV10-3; tentatively, D is TRBD1 (5 bases). The specimen sequenced was blood. CDR3 in amino acids: CAISALRGEQTEAFF. The CDR3 DNA follows: TGTGCCATCAGTGCGTTGAGGGGCGAGCAAACTGAAGCTTTCTTT.